This is a list of T cell receptor beta chains from one sample in a study of graft-versus-host responses after intestinal transplantation. The protocol was immunoSEQ multiplex PCR, while the TCRdb copy is restricted to in-frame clones and leaves out a portion. The sample lists 75,000 to 95,000 clones; 75% to 95% were seen once. No antigens are known for them. Sequencing was performed on unstimulated CD4+ T cells sorted from spleen or lymph node cells, taken before transplant. All receptors come from a human donor who was the organ donor for an intestinal transplant. Each CDR3 is given with its conserved first and last residue. The D gene is left open where the match is weak. Rows give clone size only sometimes, using once, few, many, or a class for an expanded clone.

>.|.|TRBV5-5|TRBJ2-3
CASSLPTSTDTQYF
TGTGCCAGCAGCTTGCCGACAAGCACAGATACGCAGTATTTT
>once|TRBD1|TRBV6-5|TRBJ2-1
CASASRDRRSNEQFF
TGTGCCAGCGCTTCCCGGGACAGAAGATCAAATGAGCAGTTCTTC
>.|TRBD1|TRBV10-3|TRBJ1-5
CAISESTAGTGDNQPQHF
TGTGCCATCAGTGAGTCTACTGCCGGGACAGGGGACAATCAGCCCCAGCATTTT
>.|.|TRBV18|TRBJ2-1
CASSPRSRKVGFGEQFF
TGTGCCAGCTCACCACGCTCGAGGAAGGTGGGTTTCGGTGAGCAGTTCTTC
>.|TRBD1|TRBV5-6|TRBJ2-5
CASSFRGHYQETQYF
TGTGCCAGCAGCTTTAGGGGGCACTATCAAGAGACCCAGTACTTC
>.|TRBD1|TRBV2|TRBJ2-5
CASSTQGQGAETQYF
TGTGCCAGCAGCACACAGGGCCAGGGGGCAGAGACCCAGTACTTC
>.|TRBD1|TRBV5-1|TRBJ1-5
CASSPGTGGNQPQHF
TGCGCCAGCAGCCCCGGGACAGGTGGCAATCAGCCCCAGCATTTT
>.|.|TRBV10-3|TRBJ2-5
CAISAATRETQYF
TGTGCCATCAGTGCTGCTACGCGGGAGACCCAGTACTTC
>.|.|TRBV29-1|TRBJ2-7
CSVVQGTVNYEQYF
TGCAGCGTTGTCCAGGGGACGGTTAACTACGAGCAGTACTTC
>.|TRBD2|TRBV5-4|TRBJ2-1
CASSFGAGGRFNEQFF
TGTGCCAGCAGCTTTGGAGCGGGAGGTCGGTTCAATGAGCAGTTCTTC
>.|.|TRBV9|TRBJ2-3
CASSAGWWDTQYF
TGTGCCAGCAGCGCGGGTTGGTGGGATACGCAGTATTTT
>few|TRBD1|TRBV5-1|TRBJ1-6
CASSLEDRAAPLHF
TGCGCCAGCAGCTTGGAGGACAGGGCGGCACCCCTCCACTTT
>.|.|TRBV20-1|TRBJ2-5
CSGSREETQYF
TGCAGTGGAAGTAGGGAGGAGACCCAGTACTTC
>few|.|TRBV27|TRBJ1-1
CASMCLTCTEAFF
TGTGCCAGCATGTGCCTGACTTGCACTGAAGCTTTCTTT
>.|TRBD2|TRBV9|TRBJ2-5
CASSVAPTSGGIQETQYF
TGTGCCAGCAGCGTAGCCCCGACTAGCGGGGGTATACAAGAGACCCAGTACTTC
>.|.|TRBV7-2|TRBJ2-5
CASSLGDRRETQYF
TGTGCCAGCAGCTTAGGCGACAGGCGGGAGACCCAGTACTTC
>.|.|TRBV2|TRBJ1-6
CASSGQSLANSPLHF
TGTGCCAGCAGTGGGCAGTCCTTAGCTAATTCACCCCTCCACTTT
>.|TRBD2|TRBV7-3|TRBJ2-1
CASSLTSDSGGAGEQFF
TGTGCCAGCAGCTTAACTTCAGATAGCGGGGGGGCCGGTGAGCAGTTCTTC
>once|.|TRBV2|TRBJ2-3
CASSIGVDQTDTQYF
TGTGCCAGCAGTATCGGGGTCGACCAGACAGATACGCAGTATTTT
>.|TRBD2|TRBV12-5|TRBJ2-2
CASGLPQGLAEVNTGELFF
TGTGCTAGTGGTTTGCCACAAGGACTAGCGGAAGTGAACACCGGGGAGCTGTTTTTT
>once|.|TRBV7-8|TRBJ1-1
CASSFTGDTEAFF
TGTGCCAGCAGCTTCACCGGGGACACTGAAGCTTTCTTT
>.|TRBD1|TRBV28|TRBJ1-4
CASSPGQGWANEKLFF
TGTGCCAGCAGCCCCGGACAGGGGTGGGCTAATGAAAAACTGTTTTTT
>.|.|TRBV6-6|TRBJ1-2
CASSYSGQINYGYTF
TGTGCCAGCAGTTACTCGGGGCAGATTAACTATGGCTACACCTTC
>.|TRBD1|TRBV6-5|TRBJ1-1
CASSYGAHRGNTEAFF
TGTGCCAGCAGTTACGGGGCACACAGGGGAAACACTGAAGCTTTCTTT
>.|.|TRBV18|TRBJ2-2
CASSPPGRRGTGELFF
TGTGCCAGCTCACCACCAGGTCGACGGGGGACCGGGGAGCTGTTTTTT
>.|TRBD2|TRBV5-1|TRBJ2-1
CASSLAGRGYNEQFF
TGCGCCAGCAGCTTGGCAGGGAGGGGCTACAATGAGCAGTTCTTC
>.|.|TRBV29-1|TRBJ1-1
CSPETGLGEAFF
TGCAGCCCCGAAACAGGGCTTGGTGAAGCTTTCTTT
>.|TRBD1|TRBV5-1|TRBJ1-6
CASSLGTGNNSPLHF
TGCGCCAGCAGCTTGGGGACAGGGAATAATTCACCCCTCCACTTT
>.|TRBD1|TRBV7-9|TRBJ1-1
CASSSGTGDYTEAFF
TGTGCCAGCAGCTCCGGGACAGGGGATTACACTGAAGCTTTCTTT
>.|TRBD1|TRBV27|TRBJ1-6
CASSFVGGGYGSPLHF
TGTGCCAGCAGTTTTGTAGGGGGCGGATACGGTTCACCCCTCCACTTT
>.|.|TRBV18|TRBJ2-5
CASSPPSQETQYF
TGTGCCAGCTCACCACCCAGCCAAGAGACCCAGTACTTC
>.|.|TRBV20-1|TRBJ2-7
CSASTGGVAYF
TGCAGTGCTAGTACTGGCGGGGTCGCATACTTC
>once|.|TRBV6-1|TRBJ1-5
CASSLQGRSNQPQHF
TGTGCCAGCAGTTTACAAGGGAGAAGCAATCAGCCCCAGCATTTT
>.|.|TRBV6-1|TRBJ2-2
CATPKGLRRAGELFF
TGTGCCACACCAAAGGGGCTAAGACGGGCCGGGGAGCTGTTTTTT